Following are 30 T cell receptor beta chains from one sample sequenced in a study of CD8+ T cells in alopecia areata. RNA was isolated and reverse transcribed to cDNA, the sequencing template. The protocol was immunoSEQ multiplex PCR, while the TCRdb copy is restricted to in-frame clones and leaves out a portion. This table holds over 150,000 clones, approximately 53% found once. The sample taken for sequencing was CD8+ T cells sorted from blood. The receptors stem from a human donor in good health.

A single count supports this clone. The genes are TRBV7-7 and TRBJ2-5; D may be TRBD1 (6 bases). The CDR3 has 14 residues. Per the germline V gene, CDR1 is SSHAT and CDR2 is FNYEAQ (reference sequence). Trimming pared 4 bases from V and 3 bases from J, leaving 12 bases between. The CDR3 DNA reads as TGTGCCAGCAGCTCAAACAGGGTTGAAGAGACCCAGTACTTC. Protein sequence: CASSSNRVEETQYF.

The CDR3 loop reads CASSSRSGEQFF. The CDR3 DNA sequence: TGCGCCAGCAGCTCAAGAAGCGGTGAGCAGTTCTTC. V and J are TRBV5-1 and TRBJ2-1; D might be TRBD2 (5 bases). CDR1 is SGHRS, CDR2 YFSETQ, per germline. This CDR3 has 12 amino acids. V lost 3 bases to trimming and J lost 9 bases, with 10 bases between them.

This sequence joins TRBV4-1 and TRBJ1-2, with TRBD1 identical over 8 bases. From germline, CDR1 is MGHRA and CDR2 YSYEKL. The junction had 5 bases not matched to a gene; V was cut back by 0 bases and J by 2 bases. CDR3 length equals 16 residues. CDR3 residues: CASSQEGDRSNYGYTF. CDR3 bases: TGCGCCAGCAGCCAAGAGGGGGACAGGAGCAACTATGGCTACACCTTC.

The chain is built from TRBV7-9 and TRBJ2-5; tentative D call: TRBD1 (5 bases). V lost 5 bases to trimming and J lost 5 bases, with 15 bases between them. CDR1 is SEHNR and CDR2 is FQNEAQ in the germline V gene (reference sequence). The CDR3 extends over 14 amino acids. CDR3 sequence reads: CASSRSDSGETQYF. The CDR3 nucleotides read TGTGCCAGCAGCCGATCCGATTCAGGGGAGACCCAGTACTTC.

There are a few counts of this clone. The gene calls are TRBV10-3 and TRBJ2-3, with D unresolved. Germline values: CDR1 ENHRY, CDR2 SYGVKD. CDR3 size: 13 residues. Trimming took off 3 bases at V and 4 bases at J, with 8 bases between the two ends. CDR3 in amino acids: CAISEGPPDTQYF. The CDR3 nucleotides read TGTGCCATCAGTGAAGGTCCCCCAGATACGCAGTATTTT.

This clone occurred a few times. This sequence joins TRBV19 and TRBJ2-5; D is tentatively TRBD1 or TRBD2 (5 bases each). This CDR3 comprises 15 residues. Germline V CDR1 and CDR2: LNHDA, SQIVND (reference sequence). V dropped 2 bases and J dropped 5 bases, with 15 bases sitting between them. CDR3 in amino acids: CASSIRPLGEETQYF. CDR3 DNA: TGTGCCAGTAGTATAAGGCCTTTAGGGGAGGAGACCCAGTACTTC. The entire variable domain, with the rest obtained from reference TRBV19 and TRBJ2-5, is as follows: DGGITQSPKYLFRKEGQNVTLSCEQNLNHDAMYWYRQDPGQGLRLIYYSQIVNDFQKGDIAEGYSVSREKKESFPLTVTSAQKNPTAFYLCASSIRPLGEETQYFGPGTRLLVL.

This chain joins TRBV29-1 and TRBJ2-6, with D perhaps TRBD1 or TRBD2 (5 bases each). Trimming removed 8 bases at V and 4 bases at J, with 21 bases between. Per the germline V gene, CDR1 is SQVTM and CDR2 is ANQGSEA. The CDR3 runs to 16 residues. CDR3 sequence reads: CSSLDRGSGGANVLTF. CDR3 bases: TGCAGCTCCCTTGATCGGGGCTCGGGAGGGGCCAACGTCCTGACTTTC. The full variable domain, with the rest looked up from reference TRBV29-1 and TRBJ2-6, is SAVISQKPSRDICQRGTSLTIQCQVDSQVTMMFWYRQQPGQSLTLIATANQGSEATYESGFVIDKFPISRPNLTFSTLTVSNMSPEDSSIYLCSSLDRGSGGANVLTFGAGSRLTVL.

The chain recombines TRBV7-9 with TRBJ2-1, with TRBD2 matching 8 bases. The CDR3 totals 14 residues. Trimming cost V 5 bases and J 7 bases; bases outside gene matches: 7. Germline values: CDR1 SEHNR, CDR2 FQNEAQ (reference sequence). The CDR3 nucleotides are TGTGCCAGCAGCCTGGGAGGCGGGGGGAATGAGCAGTTCTTC. Amino acids: CASSLGGGGNEQFF.

J is TRBJ2-1 and V is TRBV6-5; D remains ambiguous. Deletions cut 3 bases from V and 8 bases from J, with 14 bases between. The CDR3 extends over 14 amino acids. CDR1 is MNHEY, CDR2 SVGAGI, per germline. For the CDR3, the DNA is TGTGCCAGCAGTTATTTCACACGAGGCGATGAGCAGTTCTTC. Translated, it gives CASSYFTRGDEQFF.

The chain uses TRBV29-1 and TRBJ2-1, with 7 bases that match TRBD2. Germline V lookup: CDR1 SQVTM, CDR2 ANQGSEA. The CDR3 has 16 amino acids. V was pared by 1 base and J by 1 base, with 7 bases of the junction left unmatched. The CDR3 reads CSVEGLADNSYNEQFF. The CDR3 region has the DNA TGCAGCGTTGAAGGGCTAGCGGACAATTCCTACAATGAGCAGTTCTTC.

This clone was counted once. This chain connects TRBV29-1 to TRBJ2-5; the D gene is possibly TRBD2 (7 bases). CDR3 size: 18 residues. V was clipped by 6 bases and J by 5 bases, with 31 bases between them. CDR1 is SQVTM, CDR2 ANQGSEA, per germline. The CDR3 reads CSVPPSVGGGLTGETQYF. In DNA, the CDR3 is TGCAGCGTCCCCCCGAGCGTCGGCGGGGGCCTTACCGGGGAGACCCAGTACTTC.

CDR3 nucleotide sequence: TGTGCCAGCAGCTCAGGGGAGACAGATACGCAGTATTTT. It yields the protein CASSSGETDTQYF. The J gene is TRBJ2-3, the V gene TRBV5-6; a weak D match, TRBD1 (6 bases). Trimming pared 3 bases from V and 3 bases from J, leaving 8 bases between. Germline CDR1 and CDR2: SGHDT and YYEEEE. The CDR3 sequence is 13 residues long.

The chain couples TRBV27 to TRBJ2-1; the D gene could be TRBD1 or TRBD2 (5 bases each). The germline gives CDR1 MNHEY, CDR2 SMNVEV (reference sequence). Trimming pared 8 bases from V and 7 bases from J, leaving 24 bases between. The CDR3 covers 16 residues. The CDR3 bases are TGTGCCAGCTCGCCAATGCGGGTCTCGGGGCCTAATGAGCAGTTCTTC. Translation: CASSPMRVSGPNEQFF.

The V call is TRBV6-1, the J call TRBJ1-1; D is ambiguous. CDR3 length equals 16 residues. Germline-derived CDR1 and CDR2 are MNHNS and SASEGT. V lost 2 bases, J lost 0 bases, and 13 bases lay in between. In nucleotides, the CDR3 is TGTGCCAGCAGTGAACGGCGAGGCGGCATGAACACTGAAGCTTTCTTT. Translation: CASSERRGGMNTEAFF.

The rearrangement uses TRBV6-5 and TRBJ2-7; D not certain. Trimming took 4 bases from V and 5 from J, leaving 12 bases between them. This CDR3 is 13 amino acids long. CDR1 and CDR2 from the germline V gene are MNHEY and SVGAGI. CDR3 region: CASSSLGSHEQYF. For the CDR3, the DNA is TGTGCCAGCAGTTCCCTCGGTAGCCACGAGCAGTACTTC.

The chain couples TRBV4-1 to TRBJ2-1, with TRBD2 matching over 7 bases. The CDR3 has 13 residues. Per the germline V gene, CDR1 is MGHRA and CDR2 is YSYEKL. The V segment lost 7 bases and the J segment 6 bases; nucleotides outside the gene matches: 6. Here the CDR3 reads CASTELASNEQFF. In DNA form, the CDR3 reads TGCGCCAGCACCGAACTAGCGAGCAATGAGCAGTTCTTC.

The rearrangement uses TRBV9 and TRBJ1-1; D is uncertain. V was shortened by 3 bases and J by 1 base, with 10 bases between the two germline ends. Germline CDR1 is SGDLS and CDR2 is YYNGEE. The CDR3 runs 14 residues. CDR3 sequence reads: CASSGGRANTEAFF. As DNA, the CDR3 is TGTGCCAGCAGCGGAGGGAGGGCGAACACTGAAGCTTTCTTT. Combining the CDR3 with reference TRBV9 and TRBJ1-1 gives the whole variable domain DSGVTQTPKHLITATGQRVTLRCSPRSGDLSVYWYQQSLDQGLQFLIQYYNGEERAKGNILERFSAQQFPDLHSELNLSSLELGDSALYFCASSGGRANTEAFFGQGTRLTVV.

The CDR3 loop is CAISVDGFNEQFF. DNA for the CDR3: TGTGCCATCAGTGTGGACGGCTTCAATGAGCAGTTCTTC. The rearrangement uses TRBV10-3 and TRBJ2-1; D is uncertain. The V gene lost 4 bases and the J gene lost 6 bases, with 10 bases spanning the gap. The CDR3 contains 13 residues. The germline gives CDR1 ENHRY, CDR2 SYGVKD.

The chain has TRBV30 and TRBJ2-5; the D is unclear. This CDR3 spans 12 amino acids. V lost 3 bases and J lost 5, with 10 bases in between. The V gene's germline CDR1 is GTSNPN and CDR2 SVGIG (reference sequence). For the CDR3, the DNA is TGTGCCTGGAGCCTACTCACCGAGACCCAGTACTTC. It encodes CAWSLLTETQYF. Drawing the rest from reference TRBV30 and TRBJ2-5, the complete variable domain is SQTIHQWPATLVQPVGSPLSLECTVEGTSNPNLYWYRQAAGRGLQLLFYSVGIGQISSEVPQNLSASRPQDRQFILSSKKLLLSDSGFYLCAWSLLTETQYFGPGTRLLVL.

The chain joins TRBV29-1 to TRBJ2-3; 8 nucleotides align to TRBD2. Germline CDR1 is SQVTM and CDR2 is ANQGSEA. V shed 7 bases, J shed 0 bases, and the junction held 3 bases outside the gene matches. This CDR3 is built from 13 residues. CDR3 bases: TGCAGCGCAGCGGGAGAAAGCACAGATACGCAGTATTTT. Translation gives CSAAGESTDTQYF.

V is TRBV28 and J is TRBJ1-5; D remains unclear. Germline-derived CDR1 and CDR2 are MDHEN and SYDVKM. Trimming took off 7 bases at V and 9 bases at J, with 19 bases between the two ends. This CDR3 is built from 14 residues. Here the CDR3 reads CASTRLGEDRPQHF. The CDR3 bases are TGTGCCAGCACTAGACTCGGGGAAGATAGGCCCCAGCATTTT.

The J gene is TRBJ1-5, the V gene TRBV6-1; D may be TRBD1 (5 bases). V dropped 5 bases and J dropped 5 bases, with 7 bases sitting between them. Looked up from germline, CDR1 is MNHNS and CDR2 is SASEGT. The CDR3 sequence is 12 residues long. The CDR3 reads CASSRGDQPQHF. CDR3 in DNA: TGTGCCAGCAGTAGGGGTGATCAGCCCCAGCATTTT.

The rearrangement links TRBV5-6 to TRBJ1-1; D call uncertain. Germline CDR1 SGHDT, CDR2 YYEEEE. The CDR3 length is 14 residues. V was cut by 1 base and J by 0 bases, with 7 bases left in between. CDR3 sequence reads: CASSLTAVNTEAFF. The CDR3 region has the DNA TGTGCCAGCAGCTTGACGGCGGTGAACACTGAAGCTTTCTTT.

The J gene is TRBJ2-7, the V gene TRBV4-1; D might be TRBD2 (6 bases). V was shortened by 5 bases and J by 7 bases, with 18 bases between the two germline ends. CDR3 length: 14 amino acids. Germline assignment: CDR1 MGHRA and CDR2 YSYEKL. The CDR3: CASSGGGRAEEQYF. The DNA of the CDR3 is TGCGCCAGCAGCGGGGGAGGTCGGGCGGAGGAGCAGTACTTC.

This clone showed up just a few times. The chain joins TRBV23-1 to TRBJ2-4; D may correspond to TRBD1 or TRBD2 (6 bases each). TRBV23-1 has ORF status, its function being uncertain. V was pared by 9 bases and J by 3 bases, with 30 bases between. This CDR3 spans 19 amino acids. The CDR3 DNA reads TGCGCCAGTAATTATCCCCCAAGATTACGGGGGCGGAACAAAAACATTCAGTACTTC. As protein: CASNYPPRLRGRNKNIQYF.

Written as DNA, the CDR3 is TGCAGCGTTGAGGGGCGTAGTGGCTACACCTTC. It encodes CSVEGRSGYTF. V and J are TRBV29-1 and TRBJ1-2; a weak D match, TRBD1 (5 bases). The CDR3 has 11 amino acids. From germline, CDR1 is SQVTM and CDR2 ANQGSEA. V lost 3 bases to trimming and J lost 7 bases, with 9 bases between them.

The V and J genes are TRBV30 and TRBJ1-2, with D possibly matching TRBD1 (5 bases). Germline V gene lookup returns CDR1 GTSNPN and CDR2 SVGIG (reference sequence). V lost 1 base and J lost 0, with 9 bases in between. This CDR3 spans 14 amino acids. CDR3 DNA: TGTGCCTGGAGTGACGGGGCCGCTAACTATGGCTACACCTTC. It yields the protein CAWSDGAANYGYTF.

This clone has only a few counts. Other DNA sequences from this sample encode an identical CDR3 as well. This sequence joins TRBV5-1 and TRBJ1-1; D is ambiguous. The CDR3 is 12 amino acids. The V end was cut by 4 bases, the J end by 1 base, with 5 bases between. Germline-derived CDR1 and CDR2 are SGHRS and YFSETQ. CDR3 in amino acids: CASSAGNTEAFF. CDR3 nucleotide sequence: TGCGCCAGCAGCGCCGGGAACACTGAAGCTTTCTTT.

CDR3 DNA: TGCAGCGTTCTGGACAGATCCTACACTGAAGCTTTCTTT. Translating it yields CSVLDRSYTEAFF. This rearrangement joins TRBV29-1 to TRBJ1-1, with TRBD1 as a possible D gene (6 bases). The CDR3 is 13 amino acids. The germline V and J ends were trimmed by 5 bases and 3 bases, with 13 bases remaining between them. Germline CDR1 is SQVTM and CDR2 is ANQGSEA.

The V and J genes are TRBV5-4 and TRBJ2-1; TRBD2 aligns across 7 bases. This CDR3 contains 15 residues. Germline-derived CDR1 and CDR2 are SGHNT and YYREEE (reference sequence). V dropped 0 bases and J dropped 4; count of bases not matched to a gene: 4. The CDR3 loop is CASSLAGDYYNEQFF. The CDR3 coding sequence is TGTGCCAGCAGCTTGGCCGGGGACTATTACAATGAGCAGTTCTTC. Based on the CDR3 plus reference TRBV5-4 and TRBJ2-1, the full variable domain is ETGVTQSPTHLIKTRGQQVTLRCSSQSGHNTVSWYQQALGQGPQFIFQYYREEENGRGNFPPRFSGLQFPNYSSELNVNALELDDSALYLCASSLAGDYYNEQFFGPGTRLTVL.